This entry is about one T cell receptor (beta chain). Separate cDNA molecules each had unique molecular identifiers attached to them. TCRdb reprocessed the 5' RACE reads with MiXCR, giving one entry per CDR3 protein. The sample yields approximately 65,000 distinct CDR3 sequences, roughly 15% seen once. The sample comes from a study of early T cells in non-severe SARS-CoV-2 infection. The sequence was obtained from an adult who was a healthcare worker with PCR-confirmed SARS-CoV-2 infection or an uninfected control (not recorded which). The sequenced sample consisted of whole blood.

The DNA for the CDR3 is TGTGCCAGCAGCCAAGAGAGTCAGGGGGAGTATCAGCCCCAGCATTTT. Amino acid sequence: CASSQESQGEYQPQHF. The J gene is TRBJ1-5, the V gene TRBV14; 7 bases fit TRBD1. The germline V gene encodes CDR1 SGHDN and CDR2 FVKESK. V dropped 0 bases and J dropped 5; count of bases not matched to a gene: 7. This CDR3 spans 16 amino acids.